The clone carrying this TCR beta chain has more than one count but fewer than ten. The antigen is unknown. Libraries were prepared by immunoSEQ multiplex PCR; TCRdb keeps only in-frame clonotypes and omits some of them. Of 95,000 to 100,000 clones in the sample, 87% were seen once. The data derive from a study of T cell responses to AZD1222 COVID-19 vaccine. Study results and limitations: Spike regions recognized by vaccine-associated CD4 TCRs spanned the protein, led by 160-218 and 743-854. Repertoire sampling happened only post peak T cell response.

V trimming: 3 bases; J trimming: 0 bases; junction bases outside the gene matches: 14. Germline V gene sequence: CDR1 MDHEN, CDR2 SYDVKM. The CDR3 runs to 18 residues. This clonotype originated in an adult in good health. The rearrangement uses TRBV28 and TRBJ2-7; 7 bases are a match to TRBD1. Sequenced here: peripheral blood, sampled on day 0 of AZD1222 vaccination. The CDR3 here is CASSFNLGDSLSSYEQYF. For the CDR3, the DNA is TGTGCCAGCAGTTTTAACCTCGGGGACAGTTTGAGCTCCTACGAGCAGTACTTC.